A single sample gave rise to the 19 T cell receptor beta chains below, sequenced in a study of vaccination and CD4 T cells after COVID-19. Sequenced with the Oncomine TCR Beta short-read assay was DNA taken from cultured CD4+ T cells. Each CDR3 protein gets one entry after TCRdb re-called the PCR reads with MiXCR. The table has more than 7,500 distinct CDR3 sequences, 55% to 60% seen once. This sample's treatment: roughly nine-day PBMC culture with coronavirus spike peptide pools or control peptides (ViraFEST assay). No antigen has been assigned to these receptors. Specimen: CD4+ T cells from blood, cultured in vitro. Receptor source: a human donor who had recovered from COVID-19.

This chain joins TRBV4-1 and TRBJ1-1, with TRBD1 as a possible D gene (6 bases). V lost 7 bases and J 3 bases, leaving 18 bases between the germline ends. Germline V gene sequence: CDR1 MGHRA, CDR2 YSYEKL. The CDR3 covers 15 residues. The CDR3 coding sequence is TGCGCCAGCACCTCACTAGGTACAGGGTACACTGAAGCTTTCTTT. Translation gives CASTSLGTGYTEAFF.

V is TRBV10-1 and J is TRBJ2-5; D gene uncertain. This CDR3 comprises 14 residues. The ends were cut back, 2 bases at V and 4 bases at J, with 11 bases in the middle. CDR1 and CDR2 from the germline V gene are WNHNN and SYGVQD (reference sequence). The CDR3 DNA follows: TGCGCCAGCAGTGAGGCGGATCGGGCAGAGACCCAGTACTTC. Its translation: CASSEADRAETQYF.

V is TRBV27 and J is TRBJ1-5, with D perhaps matching TRBD1 (6 bases). The germline V gene has CDR1 MNHEY and CDR2 SMNVEV (reference sequence). Deletions cut 3 bases from V and 3 bases from J, with 12 bases between. This CDR3 comprises 15 residues. In DNA form, the CDR3 reads TGTGCCAGCAGTTTTGGGGGGCGCGCCAATCAGCCCCAGCATTTT. This sequence encodes CASSFGGRANQPQHF.

This clonotype is medium-sized. The V gene is TRBV6-1, the J gene TRBJ1-4; 9 bases are a match to TRBD1. Germline lookup yields CDR1 MNHNS and CDR2 SASEGT. Germline trimming cut 6 bases from V and 10 bases from J; bases unmatched to any gene: 9. The CDR3 spans 14 residues. The CDR3 loop reads CASRVAGTGTKLFF. Written as DNA, the CDR3 is TGTGCCAGCAGGGTAGCCGGGACAGGGACAAAACTGTTTTTT.

CDR3 loop: CSARDSGTGVLGNQPQHF. The CDR3 DNA sequence: TGCAGTGCTAGAGATTCCGGGACAGGGGTTCTTGGCAATCAGCCCCAGCATTTT. J is TRBJ1-5 and V is TRBV20-1, with 10 nucleotides matching TRBD1. Germline V gene sequence: CDR1 DFQATT, CDR2 SNEGSKA (reference sequence). V shed 0 bases and J 2 bases; nucleotides not matched to a gene: 10. This CDR3 has 18 amino acids.

This clonotype has more than one count but fewer than ten. The DNA for the CDR3 is TGTGCCAGTAGACCTAACTCAATCTACACTGAAGCTTTCTTT. Its protein is CASRPNSIYTEAFF. The J gene is TRBJ1-1, the V gene TRBV19; no clear D gene. V lost 6 bases and J lost 3, with 14 bases in between. CDR1 is LNHDA and CDR2 is SQIVND in the germline V gene (reference sequence). The CDR3 spans 14 residues.

The sample holds one count of this clonotype. The V call is TRBV19, the J call TRBJ2-1; perhaps TRBD2 as D (5 bases). Per germline, CDR1 LNHDA and CDR2 SQIVND (reference sequence). Trimming took off 5 bases at V and 7 bases at J, with 21 bases between the two ends. This CDR3 is built from 16 residues. The CDR3 sequence: CASSDLTGERWNEQFF. The CDR3 bases are TGTGCCAGTAGTGACCTTACCGGGGAACGATGGAATGAGCAGTTCTTC.

This clonotype has only a few counts. J is TRBJ2-7 and V is TRBV20-1; 11 bases are shared with TRBD1. The CDR3 has 16 amino acids. Per germline, CDR1 DFQATT and CDR2 SNEGSKA (reference sequence). J was trimmed by 4 bases and V by 0 bases; bases with no gene match: 8. The CDR3 region has the DNA TGCAGTGCTAGAGATGAAGGGACAGGGGGAGCGTACGAGCAGTACTTC. It yields the protein CSARDEGTGGAYEQYF.

V usage is TRBV20-1 and J usage is TRBJ2-2; 7 bases are a match to TRBD2. This CDR3 region has 16 residues. The V gene end was trimmed by 5 bases and the J gene end by 5 bases; junction bases not matched to a gene: 14. Germline CDR1 reads DFQATT; CDR2 reads SNEGSKA (reference sequence). Here the CDR3 reads CSARMGGGALTGELFF. As DNA, the CDR3 is TGCAGTGCTCGGATGGGGGGAGGGGCGTTAACCGGGGAGCTGTTTTTT.

This rearrangement joins TRBV10-3 to TRBJ2-7; tentatively, D is TRBD2 (6 bases). Germline CDR1 is ENHRY and CDR2 is SYGVKD. CDR3 length: 14 residues. V shed 3 bases and J shed 1 base, with 10 bases lying between them. In DNA, the CDR3 is TGTGCCATCAGTGAACGGGGGTCATCCTACGAGCAGTACTTC. Protein: CAISERGSSYEQYF.

CDR3 loop: CSVAWTAGNTIYF. The CDR3 DNA reads as TGCAGCGTGGCCTGGACAGCCGGAAACACCATATATTTT. The chain carries TRBV29-1 and TRBJ1-3, with D possibly being TRBD1 (6 bases). Per the germline V gene, CDR1 is SQVTM and CDR2 is ANQGSEA. The CDR3 consists of 13 residues. The V gene lost 6 bases and the J gene lost 4 bases, with 13 bases spanning the gap.

This clonotype was seen more than once but under ten times. The chain is built from TRBV24-1 and TRBJ2-1; 8 bases are shared with TRBD2. The CDR3 runs 16 residues. Germline CDR1 reads KGHDR; CDR2 reads SFDVKD. Unmatched junction bases numbered 3, after V lost 3 bases and J lost 0 bases. The chain's CDR3 is CATSDRTSSSYNEQFF. The CDR3 DNA is TGTGCCACCAGTGATCGGACTAGCTCCTCCTACAATGAGCAGTTCTTC.

V is TRBV7-8 and J is TRBJ1-1, with 7 bases identical to TRBD1. The trim removed 6 bases at V and 1 base at J, leaving 11 bases unmatched. The CDR3 loop spans 16 amino acids. Per the germline V gene, CDR1 is SGHVS and CDR2 is FQNEAQ. The CDR3 DNA follows: TGTGCCAGCAGTCATCAAAAGGGACAGAGGAACACTGAAGCTTTCTTT. This codes for CASSHQKGQRNTEAFF.

The V gene is TRBV20-1, the J gene TRBJ2-7, with 12 bases matching TRBD2. The length of the CDR3 is 16 residues. Trimming removed 4 bases from V and 6 bases from J; junction bases left unmatched: 13. The germline V gene has CDR1 DFQATT and CDR2 SNEGSKA (reference sequence). The CDR3 nucleotides are TGCAGTGCTATGGTGTCAGGACTAGCGGGAATAAGCGAGCAGTACTTC. This codes for CSAMVSGLAGISEQYF.

This chain links TRBV2 with TRBJ2-7; 7 nucleotides align to TRBD2. Germline-derived CDR1 and CDR2 are SNHLY and FYNNEI. The CDR3 is 13 residues long. J gave up 6 bases and V 6 bases, and 8 bases lay outside the gene matches. CDR3 sequence (DNA): TGTGCCAGCAGAGGTAATCTAGCGGTCGAGCAGTACTTC. Protein product: CASRGNLAVEQYF. The full variable domain, in which reference TRBV2 and TRBJ2-7 provide the parts outside the CDR3, is EPEVTQTPSHQVTQMGQEVILRCVPISNHLYFYWYRQILGQKVEFLVSFYNNEISEKSEIFDDQFSVERPDGSNFTLKIRSTKLEDSAMYFCASRGNLAVEQYFGPGTRLTVT.

The V gene is TRBV10-3, the J gene TRBJ2-7; D may be TRBD1 (5 bases). Trimming pared 5 bases from V and 0 bases from J, leaving 26 bases between. CDR3 length equals 19 residues. The germline V gene has CDR1 ENHRY and CDR2 SYGVKD. This CDR3 reads CAISRQRSGLKYTSYEQYF. The CDR3 DNA reads TGTGCCATCAGTAGACAGCGATCAGGTTTAAAATATACCTCCTACGAGCAGTACTTC.

This chain connects TRBV12-3 or TRBV12-4 to TRBJ1-1; D might be TRBD1 (6 bases). The CDR3 sequence is 14 residues long. Trimming stripped 8 bases from V and 5 bases from J, with 18 bases between. The DNA of the CDR3 is TGTGCCAGCGCCTGGCACAGGGATGAAACTGAAGCTTTCTTT. Residues: CASAWHRDETEAFF.

The chain recombines TRBV5-4 with TRBJ2-2; 9 bases agree with TRBD1. CDR1 and CDR2 from the germline V gene are SGHNT and YYREEE (reference sequence). The V segment lost 4 bases and the J segment 8 bases; nucleotides outside the gene matches: 18. CDR3 length: 18 residues. The CDR3: CASSVFGGQGLLIGELFF. CDR3 nucleotide sequence: TGTGCCAGCAGCGTATTTGGCGGACAGGGGCTACTAATTGGGGAGCTGTTTTTT.

The V call is TRBV4-1, the J call TRBJ1-2; D gene uncertain. CDR1 and CDR2 (germline): MGHRA, YSYEKL. Trimming took off 1 base at V and 4 bases at J, with 13 bases between the two ends. The CDR3 is 15 residues long. The CDR3 loop reads CASSQANPLVYGYTF. In DNA form, the CDR3 reads TGCGCCAGCAGCCAAGCCAACCCCCTTGTCTATGGCTACACCTTC.